This T cell receptor (beta chain) emerged from a study of blood T cell repertoires in COVID-19. Profiling relied on immunoSEQ multiplex PCR, and the TCRdb table lists in-frame clones only, not all of them. The sample gives 150,000 to 200,000 clones, just under 85% of which show up once; 6.5% to 7% is in the top ten. The CDR3 is 15 amino acids. V was clipped by 6 bases and J by 4 bases; unmatched bases: 8. Looked up from germline, CDR1 is KGHSH and CDR2 is LQKENI. What was sequenced was peripheral blood. V is TRBV18 and J is TRBJ2-2; TRBD1 matches 7 bases. The source of this sequence is a human donor with acute or convalescent COVID-19. The donor label of this sample is uncertain. Here the CDR3 reads CASSPGTAFTGELFF. The CDR3 bases are TGTGCCAGCTCCCCCGGGACAGCTTTCACCGGGGAGCTGTTTTTT. The variable domain in full, completed from reference TRBV18 and TRBJ2-2, reads NAGVMQNPRHLVRRRGQEARLRCSPMKGHSHVYWYRQLPEEGLKFMVYLQKENIIDESGMPKERFSAEFPKEGPSILRIQQVVRGDSAAYFCASSPGTAFTGELFFGEGSRLTVL.